These 19 T cell receptor beta chains share one sample of origin, sequenced in a study of blood T cells in healthy people across ages. It was with a sample-barcoded 5' primer and a J-beta primer mix that a second PCR of roughly 7 to 12 cycles was run. TCRdb processed the 5' RACE reads anew with MiXCR; each CDR3 protein has one entry. The sample holds fewer than 900,000 distinct CDR3 sequences, about 34% seen once. Sample: blood. Source of these receptors: a man between 18 and 29 years old in good health.

Comments on this clonotype: With a much larger clone just one base away, this may be a read error. This chain connects TRBV7-2 to TRBJ1-2; D perhaps matches TRBD1 (5 bases). The germline V gene has CDR1 SGHTA and CDR2 FQGNSA. Trimming shortened V by 4 bases and J by 4 bases, and 22 bases separated the two germline ends. CDR3 size: 17 residues. The CDR3 nucleotides read TGTGCCAGCAGCTCCCGTGCTACAGGTTCGGCCGGCTATGGCTACACCTTC. It yields the protein CASSSRATGSAGYGYTF.

This clonotype was recorded a few times. The chain carries TRBV28 and TRBJ2-7; D is unclear. Germline lookup yields CDR1 MDHEN and CDR2 SYDVKM. The CDR3 spans 13 residues. Trimming stripped 5 bases from V and 2 bases from J, with 10 bases between. Here the CDR3 reads CASSALPPYEQYF. The CDR3 DNA follows: TGTGCCAGCAGTGCTCTTCCTCCCTACGAGCAGTACTTC.

This clonotype showed up many times. V gene TRBV4-2 combines with J gene TRBJ2-4; the match to TRBD2 covers 8 bases. J gave up 4 bases and V 4 bases, and 6 bases lay outside the gene matches. Germline CDR1 is LGHNA and CDR2 is YNFKEQ. There are 15 residues in the CDR3. The CDR3 DNA follows: TGTGCCAGCAGCCCGGGGGGGACTAAGAAAAACATTCAGTACTTC. The encoded protein is CASSPGGTKKNIQYF.

The chain has TRBV7-9 and TRBJ2-7; D gene ambiguous. The germline V and J ends were trimmed by 5 bases and 0 bases, with 17 bases remaining between them. The CDR3 contains 16 residues. The germline gives CDR1 SEHNR, CDR2 FQNEAQ (reference sequence). The CDR3 region is CASSPTLSSPSYEQYF. The CDR3 DNA sequence: TGTGCCAGCAGCCCGACACTCAGCTCCCCCTCCTACGAGCAGTACTTC.

J is TRBJ2-5 and V is TRBV13; the D is unclear. V was clipped by 7 bases and J by 5 bases, with 14 bases between them. CDR1 and CDR2 from the germline V gene are PRHDT and FYEKMQ (reference sequence). The CDR3 totals 13 residues. Here the CDR3 reads CASKLLAGETQYF. As DNA, the CDR3 is TGTGCCAGCAAGTTGTTGGCTGGGGAGACCCAGTACTTC.

This clonotype was picked up many times. The chain links TRBV20-1 to TRBJ2-4; 9 nucleotides agree with TRBD1. The CDR3 spans 14 residues. Per germline, CDR1 DFQATT and CDR2 SNEGSKA (reference sequence). The CDR3: CSPILRQGDDIQYF. In DNA form, the CDR3 reads TGCAGCCCTATCCTCCGACAGGGGGATGACATTCAGTACTTC.

The CDR3 region is CASSFGSNGAEAFF. The CDR3 bases are TGTGCCAGCAGCTTCGGCAGCAATGGGGCTGAAGCTTTCTTT. The J gene is TRBJ1-1, the V gene TRBV5-5; D not certain. The germline V gene has CDR1 SGHKS and CDR2 YYEKEE (reference sequence). Trimming shortened V by 2 bases and J by 6 bases, and 14 bases separated the two germline ends. The CDR3 length is 14 residues.

This clonotype occurred a few times. CDR3: CASSLTPGETQYF. The CDR3, as DNA: TGTGCCAGCAGCCTAACCCCGGGAGAGACCCAGTACTTC. This chain joins TRBV7-9 and TRBJ2-5; no definite D call. This CDR3 has 13 amino acids. CDR1 and CDR2 (germline): SEHNR, FQNEAQ (reference sequence). Trimming cost V 5 bases and J 4 bases, with 11 bases left between them.

The chain employs TRBV25-1 and TRBJ2-7; TRBD2 matches at 9 bases. The DNA end is more similar to TRBJ2-5, so the J call may be wrong. The V gene's germline CDR1 is MGHDK and CDR2 SYGVNS. The CDR3 is 15 amino acids. This chain's CDR3 is CASSAVAGVRETQYF. DNA for the CDR3: TGTGCCAGCAGTGCAGTAGCGGGAGTGAGGGAGACCCAGTACTTC.

CDR3 sequence: CASSPLLGGNPTRQPQHF. The DNA for the CDR3 is TGTGCCAGCAGTCCCCTCCTTGGGGGTAACCCTACCAGGCAGCCCCAGCATTTT. This rearrangement joins TRBV6-2 or TRBV6-3 to TRBJ1-5, with D possibly being TRBD1 (5 bases). The CDR3 is 18 residues long. Germline V gene lookup returns CDR1 MNHEY and CDR2 SVGEGT. Trimming left V 5 bases short and J 7 bases short, with 27 bases between.

This clonotype came up many times. J is TRBJ1-2 and V is TRBV20-1, with unresolved D. The V end was cut by 5 bases, the J end by 8 bases, with 12 bases between. The CDR3 covers 11 residues. Germline V lookup: CDR1 DFQATT, CDR2 SNEGSKA (reference sequence). CDR3 DNA sequence: TGCAGTGCTTCGCCCGGCGTGGGCTACACCTTC. This encodes CSASPGVGYTF.

Details on this clonotype: At one end, the junction sequence differs from germline, possibly due to a read error. The J gene is TRBJ2-1, the V gene TRBV12-3 or TRBV12-4; D is unresolved. The CDR3 sequence is 20 residues long. CDR3 sequence: CASSFIIFDGRELEYNERFF. CDR3 nucleotide sequence: TGTGCCAGCAGTTTTATTATTTTTGATGGCCGAGAGCTTGAATACAATGAGCGGTTCTTC.

This clonotype was counted ten times or more. The chain is built from TRBV18 and TRBJ1-1; 7 bases fit TRBD1. The junction had 7 bases not matched to a gene; V was cut back by 3 bases and J by 3 bases. CDR1 and CDR2 (germline): KGHSH, LQKENI. CDR3 size: 15 residues. CDR3 bases: TGTGCCAGCTCACCCGGACAGGTCGCATACACTGAAGCTTTCTTT. The encoded protein is CASSPGQVAYTEAFF.

The chain uses TRBV7-2 and TRBJ2-5; D may correspond to TRBD1 or TRBD2 (5 bases each). The V end was cut by 6 bases, the J end by 0 bases, with 17 bases between. The V gene's germline CDR1 is SGHTA and CDR2 FQGNSA. The CDR3 is 16 residues long. CDR3 nucleotide sequence: TGTGCCAGCAGTTTAAGTGGGACCGAGTACCAAGAGACCCAGTACTTC. Residues: CASSLSGTEYQETQYF.

With respect to this clonotype: Germline is not matched at one junction end, which may reflect a read error. This sequence joins TRBV20-1 and TRBJ2-3; TRBD2 matches at 7 bases. This CDR3 comprises 13 residues. The germline V gene has CDR1 DFQATT and CDR2 SNEGSKA (reference sequence). Here the CDR3 reads CGASRGGGDTQYF. CDR3 sequence (DNA): TGCGGTGCTAGCCGCGGGGGTGGAGATACGCAGTATTTT.

About this clonotype itself: This may arise from a read error, as a much more abundant clone is one base away. The chain carries TRBV6-5 and TRBJ2-1; TRBD1 aligns across 8 bases. V lost 0 bases and J lost 13; bases outside the gene matches: 2. Germline V gene data show CDR1 as MNHEY and CDR2 as SVGAGI. This CDR3 has 12 residues. In nucleotides, the CDR3 is TGTGCCAGCAGTTACTCAGGGACAGGCCAGTTCTTC. Translation gives CASSYSGTGQFF.

A remark on this clonotype: This may be a read error: a much more frequent sequence differs by one nucleotide. This sequence joins TRBV25-1 and TRBJ2-7, with D maybe TRBD2 (7 bases). The CDR3 totals 16 residues. From germline, CDR1 is MGHDK and CDR2 SYGVNS. The CDR3: CASSEYEGGRVYERYF. In nucleotides, the CDR3 is TGTGCCAGCAGTGAATATGAAGGGGGGAGGGTGTACGAGCGGTACTTC.

The genes are TRBV5-1 and TRBJ1-6, with 9 bases lining up with TRBD1. Germline V gene data show CDR1 as SGHRS and CDR2 as YFSETQ. V lost 4 bases and J lost 9; bases outside the gene matches: 8. The CDR3 runs to 15 residues. Written as DNA, the CDR3 is TGCGCCAGCAGCGCGATGGGACAGGGCTCTTCACCCCTCCACTTT. Translating gives CASSAMGQGSSPLHF.

The rearrangement joins TRBV18 to TRBJ1-6, with no clear D. The germline V and J ends were trimmed by 2 bases and 0 bases, with 11 bases remaining between them. Germline V gene lookup returns CDR1 KGHSH and CDR2 LQKENI. The CDR3 is 17 amino acids. DNA for the CDR3: TGTGCCAGCTCACCAGTAGGACCGAGCTCCTATAATTCACCCCTCCACTTT. Translation gives CASSPVGPSSYNSPLHF.